Below are 7 T cell receptor beta chains sequenced from a single sample in a study of CD8 T cells in ankylosing spondylitis. TCRdb used MiXCR to reprocess the 5' RACE reads, holding one entry per CDR3 protein. The sample includes 150,000 to 200,000 distinct CDR3 sequences, around a sixth of them seen just once. The specimen sequenced was blood, either unsorted or a sorted T cell fraction (not recorded which). These receptors originate from a male donor under 35 with ankylosing spondylitis or in good health (not recorded which).

The chain is built from TRBV7-6 and TRBJ2-1; D remains unclear. This CDR3 region has 15 residues. V was shortened by 2 bases and J by 6 bases, with 14 bases between the two germline ends. From germline, CDR1 is SGHVS and CDR2 FNYEAQ. The CDR3 sequence is CASSLLGRSSNEQFF. CDR3 coding DNA: TGTGCCAGCAGCTTATTAGGTAGGAGCTCCAATGAGCAGTTCTTC.

This clonotype showed up many times. V usage is TRBV9 and J usage is TRBJ1-2; no clear D gene. V was clipped by 9 bases and J by 4 bases, with 10 bases between them. The CDR3 length is 11 residues. Germline lookup yields CDR1 SGDLS and CDR2 YYNGEE. CDR3 protein: CATSRLYGYTF. CDR3 bases: TGTGCCACTAGTAGGCTCTATGGCTACACCTTC. The full variable domain, rest sourced from reference TRBV9 and TRBJ1-2, is DSGVTQTPKHLITATGQRVTLRCSPRSGDLSVYWYQQSLDQGLQFLIQYYNGEERAKGNILERFSAQQFPDLHSELNLSSLELGDSALYFCATSRLYGYTFGSGTRLTVV.

This clonotype has at least ten counts. The gene calls are TRBV27 and TRBJ2-7, with TRBD2 identical over 8 bases. Germline loops: CDR1 MNHEY, CDR2 SMNVEV (reference sequence). V trimming: 4 bases; J trimming: 2 bases; junction bases outside the gene matches: 10. This CDR3 spans 16 amino acids. This CDR3 is CASSSFQTSETYEQYF. In DNA form, the CDR3 reads TGTGCCAGCAGTTCCTTCCAGACTAGCGAAACCTACGAGCAGTACTTC.

This clonotype has at least ten counts. The J gene is TRBJ2-1, the V gene TRBV7-2; no firm D call. The germline V gene encodes CDR1 SGHTA and CDR2 FQGNSA. The CDR3 length is 15 residues. V gave up 6 bases and J gave up 2 bases, with 14 bases separating them. The CDR3 coding sequence is TGTGCCAGCAGGTTGAGGCCTGGAACCTACAATGAGCAGTTCTTC. This translates into CASRLRPGTYNEQFF.

This clonotype was detected many times. The rearrangement joins TRBV7-9 to TRBJ2-7; D remains ambiguous. V lost 7 bases and J lost 2, with 12 bases in between. CDR3 length: 13 amino acids. Germline V gene sequence: CDR1 SEHNR, CDR2 FQNEAQ (reference sequence). CDR3 amino acids: CASTSPGTYEQYF. CDR3 DNA: TGTGCCAGCACCTCCCCCGGAACCTACGAGCAGTACTTC.

This clonotype was seen a few times. The V gene is TRBV20-1, the J gene TRBJ2-7; D uncertain. Trimming took 0 bases from V and 3 from J, leaving 12 bases between them. CDR1 DFQATT and CDR2 SNEGSKA come from the germline V gene (reference sequence). This CDR3 is built from 14 residues. Here the CDR3 DNA reads TGCAGTGCTAGAGACCCCAACATTGGCTACGAGCAGTACTTC. Its protein is CSARDPNIGYEQYF.

The J gene is TRBJ1-3, the V gene TRBV29-1, with unresolved D. Trimming took off 7 bases at V and 0 bases at J, with 13 bases between the two ends. The CDR3 runs to 14 residues. Germline CDR1 is SQVTM and CDR2 is ANQGSEA. CDR3 coding DNA: TGCAGCGCCACGGACGGATACTCTGGAAACACCATATATTTT. Translated, it gives CSATDGYSGNTIYF.